The present T cell receptor (beta chain) was sequenced within a study of blood T cell repertoires in COVID-19. Turning to the study itself: The United States, Italy and Spain supplied acute and convalescent COVID-19 samples.

Source study methods: The assay estimated nucleated cells by amplifying reference gene primers. Assay: immunoSEQ multiplex PCR; the TCRdb copy retains only in-frame clones and omits some. The D gene and trimming were derived from the DNA, and the V and J assignments and clone size from that table. The sample has under 450,000 clones; 80% to 95% are singletons. The germline gives CDR1 SGHNT, CDR2 YYREEE (reference sequence). This CDR3 comprises 16 residues. V trimming: 3 bases; J trimming: 1 base; junction bases outside the gene matches: 7. Cohorts were assigned according to the clinical history that participants reported. All exposed participants met a person with COVID-19 within 2 weeks before entering the study.

Sequenced sample: PBMCs or T cells enriched from blood (not recorded which). This receptor was identified in a woman aged 40 to 55 who had been exposed to COVID-19. The chain uses TRBV5-4 and TRBJ2-3; TRBD1 aligns across 8 bases. The CDR3 loop reads CASSYGRGHGTDTQYF. The DNA of the CDR3 is TGTGCCAGCAGCTACGGCAGGGGGCATGGCACAGATACGCAGTATTTT.